The next 17 T cell receptor beta chains were all read from a single sample in a study of blood T cell repertoires in COVID-19. Assay used: immunoSEQ multiplex PCR; TCRdb lists only in-frame clones, some missing. This table has 100,000 to 150,000 clones, over 60% appearing once. The source material was peripheral blood. The receptor set was obtained from a man in his forties with active or convalescent COVID-19.

The chain uses TRBV11-3 and TRBJ2-1; 11 nucleotides match TRBD2. The germline gives CDR1 SGHNT, CDR2 YENEEA. V dropped 4 bases and J dropped 3; count of bases not matched to a gene: 2. This CDR3 has 15 amino acids. CDR3 DNA sequence: TGTGCCAGCAGCTCTCTAGCGGGGGGCTACAATGAGCAGTTCTTC. Its protein is CASSSLAGGYNEQFF.

The chain uses TRBV13 and TRBJ2-3; tentative D call: TRBD1 (6 bases). With 4 bases removed from V and 2 bases from J, the gap between germline ends came to 22 bases. The CDR3 loop spans 18 amino acids. The germline gives CDR1 PRHDT, CDR2 FYEKMQ (reference sequence). The CDR3 sequence: CASSSPWDTKKNTDTQYF. The CDR3 nucleotides are TGTGCCAGCAGCTCTCCCTGGGACACCAAAAAAAACACAGATACGCAGTATTTT.

The rearrangement uses TRBV11-2 and TRBJ2-1; D possibly corresponds to TRBD2 (5 bases). This CDR3 spans 12 amino acids. V was shortened by 5 bases and J by 9 bases, with 11 bases between the two germline ends. CDR1 and CDR2 from the germline V gene are SGHAT and FQNNGV. The DNA for the CDR3 is TGTGCCAGCAGCACACTAGTGGCTGAGCAGTTCTTC. Amino acid sequence: CASSTLVAEQFF.

The CDR3 bases are TGTGCCAGCAGTCCCAATATGAGAGAGAACTATGGCTACACCTTC. This sequence encodes CASSPNMRENYGYTF. The chain carries TRBV5-4 and TRBJ1-2; D is undetermined. V lost 5 bases and J lost 2, with 16 bases in between. The CDR3 loop spans 15 amino acids. Germline CDR1 SGHNT, CDR2 YYREEE (reference sequence).

The rearrangement joins TRBV4-3 to TRBJ2-2, with TRBD1 identical over 11 bases. V was clipped by 3 bases and J by 6 bases; unmatched bases: 9. Germline CDR1 LGHNA, CDR2 YSLEER. The CDR3 consists of 17 residues. The CDR3 DNA follows: TGCGCCAGCAGCCAGAAATTACCGGGACAGGGGGCCGGGGAGCTGTTTTTT. It yields the protein CASSQKLPGQGAGELFF.

CDR3 sequence: CASSIGLPLAKNIQYF. The CDR3 DNA reads TGTGCCAGTAGTATAGGACTACCCCTAGCCAAAAACATTCAGTACTTC. V usage is TRBV19 and J usage is TRBJ2-4, with a weak D call TRBD2 (5 bases). Trimming cost V 1 base and J 0 bases, with 10 bases left between them. The CDR3 runs to 16 residues. Germline loops: CDR1 LNHDA, CDR2 SQIVND (reference sequence).

Remarks on this clone: This may be a read error, as it is one base from a much larger clone. The CDR3 DNA follows: TGTGCCAGCACCCTGACAGAGAACACTGAAGCTTTCTTT. Its protein is CASTLTENTEAFF. V is TRBV6-5 and J is TRBJ1-1; possible D gene TRBD1, 5 bases. Germline V gives CDR1 MNHEY, CDR2 SVGAGI. CDR3 size: 13 residues. V dropped 7 bases and J dropped 1 base, with 10 bases sitting between them.

The chain employs TRBV2 and TRBJ1-1; the D is unclear. V lost 10 bases and J 1 base, leaving 7 bases between the germline ends. The CDR3 loop spans 11 amino acids. Germline V gene data show CDR1 as SNHLY and CDR2 as FYNNEI. The CDR3 DNA reads TGTGCCACCTCGTGGAACACTGAAGCTTTCTTT. As protein: CATSWNTEAFF.

The chain employs TRBV24-1 and TRBJ2-1; possibly TRBD1 for D (6 bases). Germline V gene data show CDR1 as KGHDR and CDR2 as SFDVKD. The CDR3 length is 17 residues. Trimming took 0 bases from V and 3 from J, leaving 14 bases between them. CDR3 nucleotide sequence: TGTGCCACCAGTGATTTGTATGGGGGCGGACTCTACAATGAGCAGTTCTTC. Protein product: CATSDLYGGGLYNEQFF.

The chain couples TRBV11-2 to TRBJ1-1; D may be TRBD1 (6 bases). V lost 1 base to trimming and J lost 6 bases, with 12 bases between them. In germline, CDR1 is SGHAT, CDR2 FQNNGV. The CDR3 sequence is 14 residues long. The CDR3 sequence is CASSLAAGVAEAFF. The CDR3 region has the DNA TGTGCCAGCAGCTTAGCCGCAGGGGTAGCTGAAGCTTTCTTT.

The chain carries TRBV5-6 and TRBJ1-5; 8 bases fit TRBD1. The trim removed 3 bases at V and 9 bases at J, leaving 8 bases unmatched. The CDR3 consists of 14 residues. The germline CDR1 and CDR2 sequences are SGHDT and YYEEEE. The CDR3 is CASSYGQGDSPQHF. The CDR3 DNA reads TGTGCCAGCAGCTATGGACAGGGTGATTCGCCCCAGCATTTT.

The CDR3 region is CASSQQGGDYNEQFF. In DNA, the CDR3 is TGTGCCAGCAGTCAGCAGGGTGGGGATTACAATGAGCAGTTCTTC. The rearrangement links TRBV28 to TRBJ2-1; the D gene is possibly TRBD1 (5 bases). The V gene lost 5 bases and the J gene lost 4 bases, with 15 bases spanning the gap. The CDR3 is 15 residues long. Germline CDR1 reads MDHEN; CDR2 reads SYDVKM.

V usage is TRBV5-1 and J usage is TRBJ2-2; D gene unclear. From germline, CDR1 is SGHRS and CDR2 YFSETQ. The germline V and J ends were trimmed by 0 bases and 0 bases, with 6 bases remaining between them. The CDR3 loop spans 15 amino acids. CDR3 sequence: CASSLGQTNTGELFF. CDR3 sequence (DNA): TGCGCCAGCAGCTTGGGGCAGACGAACACCGGGGAGCTGTTTTTT.

This chain uses TRBV10-3 with TRBJ1-5; D is uncertain. The germline V gene encodes CDR1 ENHRY and CDR2 SYGVKD. CDR3 length: 15 residues. The ends were cut back, 4 bases at V and 5 bases at J, with 15 bases in the middle. CDR3 residues: CAISATGVGDQPQHF. CDR3 nucleotides: TGTGCCATCAGTGCCACGGGCGTCGGGGATCAGCCCCAGCATTTT.

This chain links TRBV4-1 with TRBJ1-5; no definite D call. Germline loops: CDR1 MGHRA, CDR2 YSYEKL. V was clipped by 1 base and J by 5 bases, with 6 bases between them. The CDR3 is 13 amino acids. This CDR3 reads CASSQGGDQPQHF. DNA of the CDR3: TGCGCCAGCAGCCAAGGCGGGGATCAGCCCCAGCATTTT.

The chain is built from TRBV9 and TRBJ1-6; D is unclear. Trimming stripped 0 bases from V and 8 bases from J, with 6 bases between. This CDR3 spans 13 amino acids. Germline CDR1 is SGDLS and CDR2 is YYNGEE. CDR3 coding DNA: TGTGCCAGCAGCGTAGCGAGTTATTCACCCCTCCACTTT. Translating it yields CASSVASYSPLHF.

CDR3 sequence reads: CASRPTGANEKLFF. The CDR3 DNA follows: TGCGCCAGCAGACCCACTGGGGCGAACGAAAAACTGTTTTTT. V and J are TRBV5-1 and TRBJ1-4; maybe TRBD1 (5 bases). The germline V gene encodes CDR1 SGHRS and CDR2 YFSETQ. V shed 5 bases and J shed 8 bases, with 16 bases lying between them. The CDR3 contains 14 residues.